Below, one T cell receptor beta chain is given with its context. Its antigen is not identified. Profiling relied on immunoSEQ multiplex PCR, and the TCRdb table lists in-frame clones only, not all of them. Of more than 500,000 clones listed, approximately 94% are singletons. The sample comes from a study of shared clonotypes between healthy human individuals. About the study: Serving as donors were two women and three men, whose ages spanned 18 to 49.

Study results and limitations: Tissue TCR repertoires likely differ from these blood-only repertoires.

The CDR3 runs to 18 residues. Germline CDR1 and CDR2: LNHNV and YYDKDF (reference sequence). J gave up 1 base and V 2 bases, and 9 bases lay outside the gene matches. This TCR came from a woman aged 30 to 39 in good health. The chain couples TRBV15 to TRBJ1-2, with 11 positions matching TRBD1. Sequencing was performed on naive CD4+ T cells sorted from blood. Noted subset: CD45RA+ positively selected. The CDR3 protein is CATSRPRDRGTINYGYTF. The CDR3 DNA reads TGTGCCACCAGCAGACCCCGGGACAGGGGGACCATTAACTATGGCTACACCTTC.